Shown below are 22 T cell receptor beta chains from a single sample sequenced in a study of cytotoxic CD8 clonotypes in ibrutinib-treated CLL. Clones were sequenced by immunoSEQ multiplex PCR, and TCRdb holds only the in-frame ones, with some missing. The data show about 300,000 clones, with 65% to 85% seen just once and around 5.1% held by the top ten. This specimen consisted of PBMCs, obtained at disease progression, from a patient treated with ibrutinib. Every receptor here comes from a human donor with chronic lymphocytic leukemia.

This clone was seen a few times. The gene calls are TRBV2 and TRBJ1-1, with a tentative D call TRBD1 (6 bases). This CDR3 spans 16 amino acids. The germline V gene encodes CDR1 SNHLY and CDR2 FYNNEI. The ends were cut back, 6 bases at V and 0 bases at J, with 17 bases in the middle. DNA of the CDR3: TGTGCCAGCAGGGATCCGCCTACAGGGATGAACACTGAAGCTTTCTTT. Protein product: CASRDPPTGMNTEAFF. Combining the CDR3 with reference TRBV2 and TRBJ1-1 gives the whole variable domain EPEVTQTPSHQVTQMGQEVILRCVPISNHLYFYWYRQILGQKVEFLVSFYNNEISEKSEIFDDQFSVERPDGSNFTLKIRSTKLEDSAMYFCASRDPPTGMNTEAFFGQGTRLTVV.

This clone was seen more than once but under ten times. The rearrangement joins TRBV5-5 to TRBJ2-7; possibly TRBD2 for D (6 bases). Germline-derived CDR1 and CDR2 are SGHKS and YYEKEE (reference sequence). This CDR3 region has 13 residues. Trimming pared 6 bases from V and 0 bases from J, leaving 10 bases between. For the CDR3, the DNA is TGTGCCAGCACCACCGGGAGCTCCTACGAGCAGTACTTC. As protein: CASTTGSSYEQYF.

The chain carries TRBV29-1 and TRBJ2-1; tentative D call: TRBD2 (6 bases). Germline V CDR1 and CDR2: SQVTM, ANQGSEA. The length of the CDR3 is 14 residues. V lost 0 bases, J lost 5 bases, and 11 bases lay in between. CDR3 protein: CSVEDRTTHNEQFF. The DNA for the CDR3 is TGCAGCGTTGAAGATAGGACTACCCACAATGAGCAGTTCTTC.

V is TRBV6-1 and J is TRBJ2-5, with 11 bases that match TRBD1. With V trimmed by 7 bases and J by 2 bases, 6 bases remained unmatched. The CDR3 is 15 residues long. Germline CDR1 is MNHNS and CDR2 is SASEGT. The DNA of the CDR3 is TGTGCCAGCACCGCAAGGGACAGGGGGCAAGAGACCCAGTACTTC. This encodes CASTARDRGQETQYF.

CDR3 in amino acids: CASSPLGQGGTEAFF. CDR3 nucleotides: TGTGCCAGCTCACCTTTGGGACAGGGGGGGACTGAAGCTTTCTTT. This sequence joins TRBV18 and TRBJ1-1; 11 bases fit TRBD1. Germline CDR1 and CDR2: KGHSH and LQKENI. Trimming took 3 bases from V and 5 from J; bases not matched to a gene: 5. The CDR3 consists of 15 residues.

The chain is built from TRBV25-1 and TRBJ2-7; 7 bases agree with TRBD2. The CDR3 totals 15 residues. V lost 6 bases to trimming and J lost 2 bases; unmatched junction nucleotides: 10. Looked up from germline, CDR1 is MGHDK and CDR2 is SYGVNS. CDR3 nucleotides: TGTGCCAGCAGCCCGTGGGGGGGATTGGCCTACGAGCAGTACTTC. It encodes CASSPWGGLAYEQYF.

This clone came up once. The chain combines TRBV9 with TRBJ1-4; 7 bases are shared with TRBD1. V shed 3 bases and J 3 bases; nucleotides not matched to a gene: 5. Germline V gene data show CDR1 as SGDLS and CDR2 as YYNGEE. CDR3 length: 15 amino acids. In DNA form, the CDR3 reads TGTGCCAGCAGCGCGCGACAGGGCCCTAATGAAAAACTGTTTTTT. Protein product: CASSARQGPNEKLFF.

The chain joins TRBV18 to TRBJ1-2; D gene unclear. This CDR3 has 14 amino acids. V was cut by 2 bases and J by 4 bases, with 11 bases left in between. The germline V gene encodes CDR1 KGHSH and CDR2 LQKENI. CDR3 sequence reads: CASSPGQQSYGYTF. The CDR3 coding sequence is TGTGCCAGCTCACCAGGTCAACAGAGCTATGGCTACACCTTC. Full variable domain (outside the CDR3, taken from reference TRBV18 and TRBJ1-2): NAGVMQNPRHLVRRRGQEARLRCSPMKGHSHVYWYRQLPEEGLKFMVYLQKENIIDESGMPKERFSAEFPKEGPSILRIQQVVRGDSAAYFCASSPGQQSYGYTFGSGTRLTVV.

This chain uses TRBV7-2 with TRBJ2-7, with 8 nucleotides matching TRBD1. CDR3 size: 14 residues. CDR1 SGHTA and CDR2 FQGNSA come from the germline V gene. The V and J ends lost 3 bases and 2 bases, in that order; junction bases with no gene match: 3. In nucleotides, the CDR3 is TGTGCCAGCAGCTTGACAGGGGTTCCCTACGAGCAGTACTTC. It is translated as CASSLTGVPYEQYF.

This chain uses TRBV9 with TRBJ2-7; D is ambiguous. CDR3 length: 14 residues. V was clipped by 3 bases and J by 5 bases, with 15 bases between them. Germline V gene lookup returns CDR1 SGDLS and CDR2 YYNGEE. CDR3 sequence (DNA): TGTGCCAGCAGCGCGGCGGTTGGGCTCGACGAGCAGTACTTC. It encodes CASSAAVGLDEQYF.

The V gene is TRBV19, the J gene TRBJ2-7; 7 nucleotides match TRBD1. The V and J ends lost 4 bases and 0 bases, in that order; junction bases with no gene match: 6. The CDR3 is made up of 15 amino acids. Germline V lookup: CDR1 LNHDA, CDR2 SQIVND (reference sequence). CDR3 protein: CASSTTGVGSYEQYF. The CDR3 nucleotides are TGTGCCAGTAGTACTACAGGGGTGGGCTCCTACGAGCAGTACTTC.

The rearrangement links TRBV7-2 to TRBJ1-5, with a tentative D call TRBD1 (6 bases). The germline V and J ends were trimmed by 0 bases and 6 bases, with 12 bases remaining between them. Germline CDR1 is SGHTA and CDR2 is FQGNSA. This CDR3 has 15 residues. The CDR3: CASSLAGGLGQPQHF. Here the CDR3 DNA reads TGTGCCAGCAGCTTAGCGGGGGGCCTCGGTCAGCCCCAGCATTTT. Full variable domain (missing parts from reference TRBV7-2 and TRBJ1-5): GAGVSQSPSNKVTEKGKDVELRCDPISGHTALYWYRQSLGQGLEFLIYFQGNSAPDKSGLPSDRFSAERTGGSVSTLTIQRTQQEDSAVYLCASSLAGGLGQPQHFGDGTRLSIL.

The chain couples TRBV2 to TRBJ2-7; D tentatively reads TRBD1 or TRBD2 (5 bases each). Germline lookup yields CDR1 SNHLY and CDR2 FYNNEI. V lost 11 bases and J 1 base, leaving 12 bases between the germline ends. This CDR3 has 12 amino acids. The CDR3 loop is CAWGPASYEQYF. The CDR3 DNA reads TGTGCCTGGGGACCTGCTTCCTACGAGCAGTACTTC.

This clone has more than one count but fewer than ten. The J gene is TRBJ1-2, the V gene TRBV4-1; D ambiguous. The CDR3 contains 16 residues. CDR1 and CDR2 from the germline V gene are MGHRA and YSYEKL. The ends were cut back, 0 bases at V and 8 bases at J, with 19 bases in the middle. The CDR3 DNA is TGCGCCAGCAGCCAAGATCTGGGCAGTAGAAGACGGGGCTACACCTTC. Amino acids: CASSQDLGSRRRGYTF.

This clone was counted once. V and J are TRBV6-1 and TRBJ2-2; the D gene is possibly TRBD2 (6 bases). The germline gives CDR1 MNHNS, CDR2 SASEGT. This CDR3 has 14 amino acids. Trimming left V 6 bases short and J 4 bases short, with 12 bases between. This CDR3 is CASRRDPVTGELFF. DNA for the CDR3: TGTGCCAGCAGGCGGGACCCCGTCACCGGGGAGCTGTTTTTT.

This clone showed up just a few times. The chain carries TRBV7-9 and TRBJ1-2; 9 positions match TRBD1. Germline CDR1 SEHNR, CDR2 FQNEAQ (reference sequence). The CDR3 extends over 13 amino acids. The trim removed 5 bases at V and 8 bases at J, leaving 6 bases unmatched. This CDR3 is CASSGTGTLGYTF. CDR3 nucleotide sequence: TGTGCCAGCAGCGGGACAGGGACCCTGGGCTACACCTTC.

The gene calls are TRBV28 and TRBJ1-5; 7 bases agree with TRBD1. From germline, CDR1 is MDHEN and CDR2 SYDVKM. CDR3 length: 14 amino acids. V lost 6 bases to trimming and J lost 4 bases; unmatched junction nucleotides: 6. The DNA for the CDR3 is TGTGCCAGCAGACAGACAGGGTTGAATCAGCCCCAGCATTTT. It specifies CASRQTGLNQPQHF. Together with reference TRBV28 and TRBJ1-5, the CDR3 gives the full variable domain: DVKVTQSSRYLVKRTGEKVFLECVQDMDHENMFWYRQDPGLGLRLIYFSYDVKMKEKGDIPEGYSVSREKKERFSLILESASTNQTSMYLCASRQTGLNQPQHFGDGTRLSIL.

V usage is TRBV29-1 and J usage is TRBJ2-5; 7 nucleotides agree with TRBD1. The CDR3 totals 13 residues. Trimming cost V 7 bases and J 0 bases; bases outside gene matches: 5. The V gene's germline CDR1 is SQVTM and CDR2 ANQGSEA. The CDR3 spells CSASGTDQETQYF. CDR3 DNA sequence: TGCAGCGCCTCCGGGACAGACCAAGAGACCCAGTACTTC.

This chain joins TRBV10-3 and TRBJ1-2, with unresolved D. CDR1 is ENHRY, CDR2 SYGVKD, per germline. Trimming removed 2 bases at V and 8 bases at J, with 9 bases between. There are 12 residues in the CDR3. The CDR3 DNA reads TGTGCCATCAGTGAGCGAGAGAGGGGCTACACCTTC. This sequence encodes CAISERERGYTF.

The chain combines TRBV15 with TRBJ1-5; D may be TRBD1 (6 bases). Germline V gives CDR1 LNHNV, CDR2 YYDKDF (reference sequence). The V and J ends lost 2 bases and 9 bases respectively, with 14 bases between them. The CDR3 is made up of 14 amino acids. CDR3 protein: CATSRPDRSGPQHF. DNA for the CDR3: TGTGCCACCAGCAGACCCGACAGGTCCGGGCCCCAGCATTTT. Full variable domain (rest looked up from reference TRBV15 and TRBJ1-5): DAMVIQNPRYQVTQFGKPVTLSCSQTLNHNVMYWYQQKSSQAPKLLFHYYDKDFNNEADTPDNFQSRRPNTSFCFLDIRSPGLGDTAMYLCATSRPDRSGPQHFGDGTRLSIL.

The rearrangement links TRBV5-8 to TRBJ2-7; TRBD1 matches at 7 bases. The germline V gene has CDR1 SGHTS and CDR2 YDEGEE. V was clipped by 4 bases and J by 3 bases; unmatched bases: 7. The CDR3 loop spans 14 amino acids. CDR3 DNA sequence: TGTGCCAGCAGCCAACTGACAGGGTTCTACGAGCAGTACTTC. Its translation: CASSQLTGFYEQYF. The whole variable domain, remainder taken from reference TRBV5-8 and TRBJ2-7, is EAGVTQSPTHLIKTRGQQATLRCSPISGHTSVYWYQQALGLGLQFLLWYDEGEERNRGNFPPRFSGRQFPNYSSELNVNALELEDSALYLCASSQLTGFYEQYFGPGTRLTVT.

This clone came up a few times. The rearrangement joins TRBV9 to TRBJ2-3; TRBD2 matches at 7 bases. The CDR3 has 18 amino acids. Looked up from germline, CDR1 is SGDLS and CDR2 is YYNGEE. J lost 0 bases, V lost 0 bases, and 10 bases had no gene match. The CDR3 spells CASSVGRGTLPSTDTQYF. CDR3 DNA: TGTGCCAGCAGCGTAGGGCGGGGGACCCTACCTAGCACAGATACGCAGTATTTT. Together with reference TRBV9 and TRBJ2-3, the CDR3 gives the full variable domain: DSGVTQTPKHLITATGQRVTLRCSPRSGDLSVYWYQQSLDQGLQFLIQYYNGEERAKGNILERFSAQQFPDLHSELNLSSLELGDSALYFCASSVGRGTLPSTDTQYFGPGTRLTVL.